This is a list of T cell receptor beta chains from one sample in a study of cytomegalovirus exposure and HLA in healthy donors. Here immunoSEQ multiplex PCR was the method, and the copy in TCRdb shows in-frame clones only, minus some. The data show 100,000 or so clones, around 75% seen once. The sequencing input was PBMCs. The receptors originated from a man in his forties in good health and CMV-seronegative. Each CDR3 is given with its conserved first and last residue. D genes are given only for firm matches. Expanded clones are given a class, and other clones once, few, many or no size at all.

J	V	D	size	length	CDR3	DNA
TRBJ2-7	TRBV30	TRBD2	once	15	CAWSAGLAGGFEQYF	TGTGCCTGGAGTGCGGGACTAGCGGGAGGTTTCGAGCAGTACTTC
TRBJ1-2	TRBV6-1	TRBD1	-	14	CASREDRVYYGYTF	TGTGCCAGCAGAGAGGACAGGGTGTACTATGGCTACACCTTC
TRBJ1-1	TRBV5-6	-	few	15	CASSLVGGLNTEAFF	TGTGCCAGCAGCTTGGTTGGGGGCCTGAACACTGAAGCTTTCTTT
TRBJ1-2	TRBV4-3	-	-	16	CASSQDIAGYGYGYTF	TGCGCCAGCAGCCAAGATATCGCAGGGTATGGATATGGCTACACCTTC
TRBJ1-5	TRBV2	-	once	15	CASRDKEGNNQPQHF	TGTGCCAGCAGGGACAAAGAAGGCAACAATCAGCCCCAGCATTTT
TRBJ1-1	TRBV27	TRBD1	few	15	CASRLSTGTNTEAFF	TGTGCCAGCCGCTTATCGACAGGGACGAACACTGAAGCTTTCTTT
TRBJ2-1	TRBV6-5	-	-	13	CASSKRRYNEQFF	TGTGCCAGCAGTAAACGGAGGTACAATGAGCAGTTCTTC
TRBJ1-1	TRBV6-6	-	-	13	CASSYGRNTEAFF	TGTGCCAGCAGTTACGGGCGGAACACTGAAGCTTTCTTT
TRBJ1-1	TRBV19	TRBD1	-	14	CASSVGQGNTEAFF	TGTGCCAGTAGTGTGGGACAGGGGAACACTGAAGCTTTCTTT
TRBJ1-5	TRBV6-1	-	-	15	CASSEVRASNQPQHF	TGTGCCAGCAGTGAAGTGAGGGCTAGCAATCAGCCCCAGCATTTT
TRBJ2-7	TRBV2	-	-	11	CASKETYEQYF	TGTGCCAGCAAGGAGACCTACGAGCAGTACTTC
TRBJ1-1	TRBV5-1	-	few	16	CASSLGGTGMNTEAFF	TGCGCCAGCAGCTTGGGCGGGACGGGTATGAACACTGAAGCTTTCTTT
TRBJ1-2	TRBV28	TRBD1	once	15	CASSRPLGQGGGYTF	TGTGCCAGCAGTCGACCTCTGGGACAGGGAGGTGGCTACACCTTC
TRBJ2-2	TRBV5-8	TRBD1	-	16	CASSLDRGRYTGELFF	TGTGCCAGCAGCTTGGACAGGGGGCGTTACACCGGGGAGCTGTTTTTT
TRBJ1-4	TRBV18	-	-	12	CASSPSYEKLFF	TGTGCCAGCTCACCAAGCTATGAAAAACTGTTTTTT
TRBJ1-1	TRBV30	-	few	12	CAWNGRSGEAFF	TGTGCCTGGAATGGAAGGTCGGGTGAAGCTTTCTTT
TRBJ1-5	TRBV7-2	TRBD1	-	16	CASSLVGGQTYQPQHF	TGTGCCAGCAGCTTAGTTGGGGGACAGACATATCAGCCCCAGCATTTT
TRBJ1-4	TRBV2	-	-	15	CASASKGLTNEKLFF	TGTGCCAGCGCGTCTAAGGGGTTGACTAATGAAAAACTGTTTTTT
TRBJ1-2	TRBV27	TRBD1	-	13	CASSPGQGDGYTF	TGTGCCAGCAGTCCGGGACAGGGGGATGGCTACACCTTC
TRBJ2-7	TRBV5-1	TRBD2	-	18	CASSLGSLAGRETYEQYF	TGCGCCAGCAGCCTTGGTTCCCTAGCGGGGAGGGAAACCTACGAGCAGTACTTC
TRBJ2-5	TRBV20-1	-	-	11	CSARSRETQYF	TGCAGTGCTAGATCCCGGGAGACCCAGTACTTC
TRBJ2-7	TRBV5-4	-	-	10	CAYGGAEQYF	TGTGCCTACGGAGGGGCCGAGCAGTACTTC
TRBJ2-7	TRBV29-1	TRBD2	-	11	CSLLWGGEQYF	TGCAGCCTACTCTGGGGGGGCGAGCAGTACTTC
TRBJ1-4	TRBV25-1	-	once	13	CASHRGAREKLFF	TGTGCCAGCCACCGAGGAGCGCGTGAAAAACTGTTTTTT
TRBJ2-1	TRBV5-1	-	once	16	CASSRVGGITDNEQFF	TGCGCCAGCAGTCGGGTGGGCGGGATCACTGACAATGAGCAGTTCTTC
TRBJ2-2	TRBV18	-	few	14	CASSPGQRTGELFF	TGTGCCAGCTCACCTGGACAACGCACCGGGGAGCTGTTTTTT
TRBJ2-7	TRBV6-6	-	-	15	CASSSLAQSSYEQYF	TGTGCCAGCAGCTCCCTAGCGCAGAGCTCCTACGAGCAGTACTTC
TRBJ2-6	TRBV7-9	-	-	14	CASIAVGGANVLTF	TGTGCCAGCATCGCGGTCGGTGGGGCCAACGTCCTGACTTTC
TRBJ1-3	TRBV7-2	TRBD1	-	18	CASSLLDRGRGSGNTIYF	TGTGCCAGCAGCTTATTGGACAGGGGGCGAGGATCTGGAAACACCATATATTTT
TRBJ2-4	TRBV6-4	-	-	16	CASSVSRAGAKNIQYF	TGTGCCAGCAGTGTGTCGCGGGCCGGGGCCAAAAACATTCAGTACTTC
TRBJ2-7	TRBV5-4	TRBD1	-	13	CARSLGQGYEQYF	TGTGCCAGAAGCTTGGGACAGGGTTACGAGCAGTACTTC
TRBJ2-2	TRBV6-4	-	-	12	CASSNRVGELFF	TGTGCCAGCAGTAACAGGGTCGGGGAGCTGTTTTTT
TRBJ1-1	TRBV5-1	TRBD1	-	16	CASSLDRGGENTEAFF	TGCGCCAGCAGCTTGGACAGGGGGGGAGAGAACACTGAAGCTTTCTTT
TRBJ2-1	TRBV6-5	TRBD2	few	14	CASSNGLAGSEQFF	TGTGCCAGCAGTAACGGACTAGCGGGATCTGAGCAGTTCTTC
TRBJ2-7	TRBV19	TRBD1	-	14	CASSIATGRHEQYF	TGTGCCAGTAGTATAGCGACAGGGCGGCACGAGCAGTACTTC
TRBJ2-2	TRBV7-7	-	few	13	CATASAEHRGAVF	TGTGCCACCGCTAGCGCCGAACACCGGGGAGCTGTTTTT
TRBJ2-3	TRBV6-6	TRBD2	-	15	CASTFLAGGGDTQYF	TGTGCCAGCACCTTCCTAGCGGGGGGTGGAGATACGCAGTATTTT
TRBJ1-6	TRBV4-3	TRBD1	-	15	CASSPGTGYNSPLHF	TGCGCCAGCAGCCCGGGGACAGGGTATAATTCACCCCTCCACTTT
TRBJ2-5	TRBV11-3	TRBD2	-	16	CASSPGLAGAPETQYF	TGTGCCAGCAGCCCTGGACTAGCGGGAGCCCCCGAGACCCAGTACTTC
TRBJ2-3	TRBV9	TRBD2	once	16	CASSRVAGGPSDTQYF	TGTGCCAGCAGCCGCGTAGCGGGGGGGCCGTCAGATACGCAGTATTTT
TRBJ1-2	TRBV6-1	-	once	14	CASSESGRPSGYTF	TGTGCCAGCAGTGAATCTGGCAGGCCCAGTGGCTACACCTTC
TRBJ2-3	TRBV18	TRBD1	-	15	CASSRKTGSTDTQYF	TGTGCCAGCTCTCGAAAGACAGGGAGCACAGATACGCAGTATTTT
TRBJ2-1	TRBV6-5	TRBD2	-	16	CASSYRPGLATNEQFF	TGTGCCAGCAGTTACCGACCGGGACTAGCAACGAATGAGCAGTTCTTC
TRBJ2-7	TRBV30	-	once	13	CAWAMGRPYEQYF	TGTGCCTGGGCCATGGGCAGGCCCTACGAGCAGTACTTC
TRBJ1-5	TRBV19	-	-	12	CASSIGGQPQHF	TGTGCCAGTAGTATCGGGGGTCAGCCCCAGCATTTT
TRBJ1-4	TRBV7-2	TRBD1	-	19	CASSPKTKGAHATNEKLFF	TGTGCCAGCAGTCCGAAAACGAAGGGGGCGCACGCAACTAATGAAAAACTGTTTTTT
TRBJ1-2	TRBV28	-	-	13	CASRDTVPYGYTF	TGTGCCAGTCGGGACACCGTCCCCTATGGCTACACCTTC
TRBJ1-3	TRBV10-2	-	-	13	CASSELLGHTIYF	TGCGCCAGCAGTGAGTTGCTGGGCCACACCATATATTTT
TRBJ2-2	TRBV19	-	-	13	CASSQGPPGELFF	TGTGCCAGTAGCCAGGGCCCCCCCGGGGAGCTGTTTTTT
TRBJ2-7	TRBV7-2	TRBD2	-	12	CASELAGGEQYF	TGTGCCAGCGAACTAGCGGGTGGCGAGCAGTACTTC
TRBJ1-1	TRBV7-9	-	-	14	CASSRRDALGEAFF	TGTGCCAGCAGCCGGCGGGACGCCCTTGGGGAAGCTTTCTTT